This TCR beta chain was sequenced during a study of Tregs in tolerant kidney transplant recipients (dated by TCRdb to the late 2010s). Describing the broader study: The transplants used related donors along with nonmyeloablative bone marrow transplantation, and in the human trials mixed chimerism was transient. Sorted recipient Tregs were grown for around 15 days with irradiated activated donor B cells and IL-2, and the cultures were restimulated on day 11. Once the B cell culture was finished, the cells were sorted into two populations: CD4+CD8-CD25+CD127- and CD4+CD8-4-1BB+CD40L-. Activated donor B cells were generated over around nine days on irradiated CD40L-expressing 3T3 cells with cyclosporin A and IL-4. Additional Treg samples were obtained from a roughly 3-day mixed lymphocyte reaction with belatacept, with some samples followed by a roughly 5-day donor restimulation, before recipient CD4+CD25+CD127- cells were sorted. During sorting of primary belatacept mixed lymphocyte reaction cultures, recipient cells were distinguished from donor cells with antibodies. The study applied TCRbeta sequencing to find donor-specific regulatory T cells before combined kidney and bone marrow transplantation and then followed those same cells after transplant.

Here V drops 3 bases and J drops 2 bases, and the junction holds 4 bases not matched to any gene. CDR1 and CDR2 were assigned from the germline V gene as SGHVS and FNYEAQ. The CDR3 sequence holds 16 residues, the cysteine and phenylalanine included. Here the CDR3 DNA is all that survives: 48 bases in frame from base 1. Paper-wide results and their limitations: The study was limited by small patient numbers, and the findings need validation in larger populations and under other immunosuppression protocols. Expanding Tregs with activated donor B cells appeared to identify the most biologically relevant and donor-specific TCRbeta repertoire. In tolerant patients, the expansion of donor-specific Tregs was greater than global Treg expansion, suggesting that the expansion was antigen-driven rather than nonspecific. Although technical replication error seemed to be minimal, the question of biological reproducibility was not addressed directly. PCR primers changed over time for some patients, so nucleotide-level comparison across those patients' samples was not possible.

For TCRbeta CDR3 sequencing, genomic DNA was extracted from sorted cells using the QIAGEN DNeasy Blood and Tissue Kit. High-throughput TCRbeta CDR3 sequencing was carried out commercially through immunoSEQ, with PCR amplification with bias correction and internal controls included. Turning to the authors' computational methods: Unique productive TCRbeta sequences were defined by CDR3 nucleotide sequence where primers matched, and otherwise by CDR3 amino acid sequence together with Vbeta and Jbeta genes. Sequences were defined as donor-reactive when expanded at least 5-fold in CFSE-low cells versus unstimulated cells and present at a frequency of at least 0.01% in CFSE-low cells. Repertoire divergence was quantified by Jensen-Shannon divergence calculated from the top 100 TCRbeta sequences ranked by frequency. For any sample with multiple sequencing runs, sorting error was corrected in each run separately before the runs were pooled. Imported from immuneACCESS, the table was reduced by TCRdb to in-frame sequences with V and J called. These copies leave out some clones; in studies compared against another copy, an unresolved V gene accounts for under half, and the cause of the remainder is not known. The D gene and trimming were derived from the DNA, and the V and J assignments and clone size from that table. The sample table holds around 5,600 clones, of which roughly 89% were seen once. Clones ranked in the top ten supply approximately 3.6% of the sample.

The time point label corresponds to: blood sample drawn before combined kidney and bone marrow transplant. The patients were a few recipients of combined kidney and bone marrow transplants from the ITN036ST trial, and samples were available only from these trial subjects. Healthy control blood was processed by Ficoll density gradient to PBMCs and cryopreserved; patient PBMCs were collected before and after transplant. In the case of this clone: The antigen it binds to is not known. Nothing much larger sits one base from this clone, and base qualities are not available.

The chain is made from TRBV7-6 and TRBJ2-2; TRBD2 matches 9 bases in the middle. The TCR comes from a human patient who received a combined kidney and bone marrow transplant. Source: Tregs from blood cultured with allogeneic cells, taken before the transplant. The CDR3 reads CASSFTSGLNTGELFF. The bases are TGTGCCAGCAGCTTTACTAGCGGGCTTAACACCGGGGAGCTGTTTTTT.